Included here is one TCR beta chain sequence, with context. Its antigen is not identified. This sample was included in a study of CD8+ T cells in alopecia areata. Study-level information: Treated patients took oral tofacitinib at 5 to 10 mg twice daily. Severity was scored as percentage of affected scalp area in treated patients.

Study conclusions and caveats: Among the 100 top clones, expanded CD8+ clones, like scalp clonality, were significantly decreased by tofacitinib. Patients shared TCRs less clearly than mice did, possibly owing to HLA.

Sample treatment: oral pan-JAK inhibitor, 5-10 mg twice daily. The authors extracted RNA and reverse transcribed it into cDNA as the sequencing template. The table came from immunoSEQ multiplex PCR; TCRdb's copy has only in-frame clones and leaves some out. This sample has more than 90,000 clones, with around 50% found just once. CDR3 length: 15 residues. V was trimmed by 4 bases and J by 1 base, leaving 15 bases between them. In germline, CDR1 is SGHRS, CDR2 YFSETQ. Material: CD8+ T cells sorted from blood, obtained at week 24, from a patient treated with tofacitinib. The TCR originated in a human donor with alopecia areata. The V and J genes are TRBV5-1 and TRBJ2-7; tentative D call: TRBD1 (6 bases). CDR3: CASSPPDRGSYEQYF. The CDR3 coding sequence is TGCGCCAGCAGCCCCCCGGACAGAGGGTCCTACGAGCAGTACTTC.